These 29 T cell receptor beta chains share one sample of origin, sequenced in a study of blood T cell repertoires in COVID-19. TCRdb's table, derived via immunoSEQ multiplex PCR, lists solely in-frame clones and lacks some. This table has about 16,000 clones, around 84% appearing once. The specimen was peripheral blood. These receptors came from a human donor in a cohort sampled during active COVID-19.

This chain links TRBV19 with TRBJ1-1, with 7 bases matching TRBD1. With 6 bases clipped from V and 1 base from J, the junction kept 5 bases outside the gene matches. This CDR3 comprises 14 residues. Germline CDR1 reads LNHDA; CDR2 reads SQIVND (reference sequence). Written as DNA, the CDR3 is TGTGCCAGTAGCTCAGGGGGATGGAACACTGAAGCTTTCTTT. Its translation is CASSSGGWNTEAFF.

This chain connects TRBV10-1 to TRBJ2-5; 8 nucleotides match TRBD2. Germline V CDR1 and CDR2: WNHNN, SYGVQD (reference sequence). The V and J ends lost 6 bases and 5 bases, in that order; junction bases with no gene match: 2. This CDR3 contains 12 residues. CDR3 sequence reads: CASSTGGETQYF. The CDR3 nucleotides are TGCGCCAGCAGCACGGGAGGGGAGACCCAGTACTTC.

The rearrangement joins TRBV5-1 to TRBJ2-2; TRBD2 aligns across 11 bases. The CDR3 has 15 residues. Germline V gene lookup returns CDR1 SGHRS and CDR2 YFSETQ. J gave up 3 bases and V 4 bases, and 2 bases lay outside the gene matches. CDR3 nucleotides: TGCGCCAGCAGCCCGGGACTAGCGGACACCGGGGAGCTGTTTTTT. Translated, it gives CASSPGLADTGELFF.

The V and J genes are TRBV4-2 and TRBJ2-2; D might be TRBD1 (5 bases). The CDR3 sequence is 14 residues long. V was cut by 4 bases and J by 6 bases, with 12 bases left in between. Germline CDR1 reads LGHNA; CDR2 reads YNFKEQ. The CDR3 DNA sequence: TGTGCCAGCAGCCTGGAGCCCAGGGCCGGGGAGCTGTTTTTT. Amino acids: CASSLEPRAGELFF.

The rearrangement uses TRBV12-3 or TRBV12-4 and TRBJ1-5; D unclear. The CDR3 extends over 13 amino acids. V shed 6 bases and J shed 7 bases, with 13 bases lying between them. In DNA form, the CDR3 reads TGTGCCAGCAGCCCGGGGATGGGGCAGCCCCAGCATTTT. It yields the protein CASSPGMGQPQHF.

The V call is TRBV4-3, the J call TRBJ1-6; the D is unclear. This CDR3 is built from 13 residues. Germline V gene sequence: CDR1 LGHNA, CDR2 YSLEER. Trimming cost V 4 bases and J 10 bases, with 11 bases left between them. CDR3 DNA: TGCGCCAGCAGCCTCTCAAGGGAGTCACCCCTCCACTTT. Amino acid sequence: CASSLSRESPLHF.

The J gene is TRBJ2-1, the V gene TRBV27; 9 nucleotides match TRBD1. Germline V CDR1 and CDR2: MNHEY, SMNVEV (reference sequence). The V and J ends lost 3 bases and 7 bases, in that order; junction bases with no gene match: 7. The CDR3 runs to 15 residues. DNA for the CDR3: TGTGCCAGCAGTTTCTGGACAGGGGAGGAGAATGAGCAGTTCTTC. Encoded protein: CASSFWTGEENEQFF.

This clone showed up just a few times. The chain links TRBV6-6 to TRBJ2-7; 7 bases line up with TRBD1. V gave up 5 bases and J gave up 6 bases; unmatched junction bases: 19. Germline V gene lookup returns CDR1 MNHNY and CDR2 SVGAGI (reference sequence). The CDR3 length is 17 residues. CDR3 nucleotides: TGTGCCAGCAGTCCCCCCATGACAGGGATCGACATTGGCGAGCAGTACTTC. Translated: CASSPPMTGIDIGEQYF.

The V call is TRBV19, the J call TRBJ2-1, with TRBD2 identical over 11 bases. The CDR3 is 17 amino acids. V lost 4 bases, J lost 6 bases, and 11 bases stayed unmatched. Germline CDR1 is LNHDA and CDR2 is SQIVND (reference sequence). This CDR3 reads CASSRNTPGLAANEQFF. In DNA, the CDR3 is TGTGCCAGTAGTAGAAATACTCCGGGACTAGCGGCCAATGAGCAGTTCTTC.

This clone was counted only a few times. V and J are TRBV19 and TRBJ2-7, with D maybe TRBD1 (6 bases). The V end lost 4 bases, the J end lost 6 bases, and 16 bases lay between the germline ends. Germline V CDR1 and CDR2: LNHDA, SQIVND (reference sequence). This CDR3 region has 14 residues. CDR3 nucleotides: TGTGCCAGTAGTAGTGACAGGTTCGTTCGCGAGCAGTACTTC. Its translation is CASSSDRFVREQYF.

There are a few counts of this clone. The gene calls are TRBV5-6 and TRBJ1-2; TRBD1 aligns across 9 bases. Looked up from germline, CDR1 is SGHDT and CDR2 is YYEEEE. The V segment lost 4 bases and the J segment 4 bases; nucleotides outside the gene matches: 11. The CDR3 runs to 16 residues. CDR3 residues: CASSPRTGVRSYGYTF. Written as DNA, the CDR3 is TGTGCCAGCAGCCCGAGGACAGGGGTCCGTAGCTATGGCTACACCTTC.

V is TRBV28 and J is TRBJ2-1; 13 bases match TRBD2. CDR1 and CDR2 from the germline V gene are MDHEN and SYDVKM. This CDR3 has 15 residues. The V gene end was trimmed by 6 bases and the J gene end by 4 bases; junction bases not matched to a gene: 3. CDR3 DNA sequence: TGTGCCAGCAGACAGACTAGCGGGGGGTACAATGAGCAGTTCTTC. Its protein is CASRQTSGGYNEQFF.

The rearrangement uses TRBV20-1 and TRBJ2-3; 8 bases are shared with TRBD2. The V gene's germline CDR1 is DFQATT and CDR2 SNEGSKA (reference sequence). V shed 3 bases, J shed 3 bases, and the junction held 11 bases outside the gene matches. The CDR3 length is 16 residues. CDR3 sequence (DNA): TGCAGTGCTAGTCCTGCCAGGACTAGCTTGACAGATACGCAGTATTTT. Amino acid sequence: CSASPARTSLTDTQYF.

The rearrangement links TRBV6-2 or TRBV6-3 to TRBJ2-3; D possibly corresponds to TRBD2 (5 bases). The CDR3 is made up of 16 amino acids. Trimming took off 6 bases at V and 1 base at J, with 17 bases between the two ends. From germline, CDR1 is MNHEY and CDR2 SVGEGT. The CDR3 region is CASSSVVRRGTDTQYF. The DNA of the CDR3 is TGTGCCAGCAGCTCCGTTGTGAGGCGGGGCACAGATACGCAGTATTTT.

V is TRBV4-3 and J is TRBJ2-5; D is undetermined. CDR1 and CDR2 from the germline V gene are LGHNA and YSLEER. The CDR3 consists of 15 residues. V was pared by 0 bases and J by 3 bases, with 11 bases between. CDR3 loop: CASSQDHRVEETQYF. The CDR3 DNA sequence: TGCGCCAGCAGCCAAGATCATCGGGTTGAAGAGACCCAGTACTTC.

This clone was counted a few times. V usage is TRBV12-3 or TRBV12-4 and J usage is TRBJ2-5; D is ambiguous. CDR3 size: 12 residues. V lost 7 bases and J 2 bases, leaving 8 bases between the germline ends. CDR3 in DNA: TGTGCCAGCAACAGCCAGCAAGAGACCCAGTACTTC. It is translated as CASNSQQETQYF.

CDR3 residues: CASSLALGNTIYF. The CDR3 region has the DNA TGTGCCAGCAGCTTAGCCCTTGGAAACACCATATATTTT. V is TRBV7-9 and J is TRBJ1-3, with D uncertain. Germline lookup yields CDR1 SEHNR and CDR2 FQNEAQ (reference sequence). With 0 bases removed from V and 3 bases from J, the gap between germline ends came to 3 bases. CDR3 length: 13 amino acids. Supplemented by reference TRBV7-9 and TRBJ1-3, the full variable domain reads DTGVSQNPRHKITKRGQNVTFRCDPISEHNRLYWYRQTLGQGPEFLTYFQNEAQLEKSRLLSDRFSAERPKGSFSTLEIQRTEQGDSAMYLCASSLALGNTIYFGEGSWLTVV.

The genes are TRBV4-2 and TRBJ2-7, with 8 bases matching TRBD2. The CDR3 is made up of 15 amino acids. V was pared by 8 bases and J by 0 bases, with 9 bases of the junction left unmatched. Germline V lookup: CDR1 LGHNA, CDR2 YNFKEQ. As DNA, the CDR3 is TGTGCCAGCCCCGGGAGGGGAACGGGCTCCTACGAGCAGTACTTC. This sequence encodes CASPGRGTGSYEQYF.

The chain employs TRBV2 and TRBJ2-1, with 15 bases matching TRBD2. V gave up 4 bases and J gave up 7 bases; unmatched junction bases: 14. CDR1 SNHLY and CDR2 FYNNEI come from the germline V gene. The CDR3 is 19 residues long. The CDR3 sequence is CASSVLPNWTSGGANEQFF. In DNA form, the CDR3 reads TGTGCCAGCAGTGTTTTACCGAACTGGACTAGCGGGGGGGCGAATGAGCAGTTCTTC. Combining the CDR3 with reference TRBV2 and TRBJ2-1 gives the whole variable domain EPEVTQTPSHQVTQMGQEVILRCVPISNHLYFYWYRQILGQKVEFLVSFYNNEISEKSEIFDDQFSVERPDGSNFTLKIRSTKLEDSAMYFCASSVLPNWTSGGANEQFFGPGTRLTVL.

The chain has TRBV4-1 and TRBJ1-5; TRBD1 agrees at 7 bases. The CDR3 covers 18 residues. The germline CDR1 and CDR2 sequences are MGHRA and YSYEKL. V lost 3 bases and J lost 2; bases outside the gene matches: 13. The chain's CDR3 is CASSQRSVGDSRNQPQHF. The CDR3 DNA follows: TGCGCCAGCAGCCAGAGATCGGTAGGGGACAGTCGCAATCAGCCCCAGCATTTT.

The chain is built from TRBV6-5 and TRBJ1-5, with TRBD1 identical over 8 bases. Germline values: CDR1 MNHEY, CDR2 SVGAGI. V shed 6 bases, J shed 2 bases, and the junction held 6 bases outside the gene matches. The CDR3 loop spans 15 amino acids. CDR3 nucleotides: TGTGCCAGCAGAGTCGACAGGGGAGGCAATCAGCCCCAGCATTTT. Translation gives CASRVDRGGNQPQHF.

The chain links TRBV4-3 to TRBJ1-3, with TRBD1 matching over 8 bases. V lost 1 base and J lost 3; bases outside the gene matches: 2. Germline values: CDR1 LGHNA, CDR2 YSLEER. This CDR3 has 15 residues. Here the CDR3 reads CASSQVGTGGNTIYF. The CDR3 nucleotides are TGCGCCAGCAGCCAAGTCGGGACAGGTGGAAACACCATATATTTT.

The rearrangement joins TRBV18 to TRBJ2-3, with 11 bases identical to TRBD1. Trimming removed 2 bases from V and 0 bases from J; junction bases left unmatched: 4. Germline-derived CDR1 and CDR2 are KGHSH and LQKENI. The CDR3 spans 17 residues. CDR3 DNA: TGTGCCAGCTCACCAAGGGACAGGGGGGCCAGCACAGATACGCAGTATTTT. Translated, it gives CASSPRDRGASTDTQYF.

In nucleotides, the CDR3 is TGCGCCAGCAGTCCCCCCGGGGGAGATAATAATTCACCCCTCCACTTT. Translating gives CASSPPGGDNNSPLHF. The chain joins TRBV23-1 to TRBJ1-6; weak D call: TRBD1 (5 bases). TRBV23-1 is placed among ORFs of uncertain function. The CDR3 runs 16 residues. The V end lost 4 bases, the J end lost 5 bases, and 15 bases lay between the germline ends.

This clone has a single count. The chain employs TRBV7-9 and TRBJ2-7, with D unresolved. Germline V lookup: CDR1 SEHNR, CDR2 FQNEAQ (reference sequence). The CDR3 loop spans 12 amino acids. With 4 bases removed from V and 3 bases from J, the gap between germline ends came to 7 bases. In DNA form, the CDR3 reads TGTGCCAGCAGCTCCCGAGACTACGAGCAGTACTTC. Translating it yields CASSSRDYEQYF. Supplemented by reference TRBV7-9 and TRBJ2-7, the full variable domain reads DTGVSQNPRHKITKRGQNVTFRCDPISEHNRLYWYRQTLGQGPEFLTYFQNEAQLEKSRLLSDRFSAERPKGSFSTLEIQRTEQGDSAMYLCASSSRDYEQYFGPGTRLTVT.

J is TRBJ1-5 and V is TRBV6-2 or TRBV6-3, with D uncertain. Trimming took off 6 bases at V and 8 bases at J, with 14 bases between the two ends. The CDR3 loop spans 13 amino acids. Germline V CDR1 and CDR2: MNHEY, SVGEGT. CDR3 coding DNA: TGTGCCAGCAGCTGGACTGGTGGGGAGCCCCAGCATTTT. Translation: CASSWTGGEPQHF.

The V call is TRBV5-4, the J call TRBJ1-4; no reliable D call. CDR3 size: 16 residues. Germline values: CDR1 SGHNT, CDR2 YYREEE (reference sequence). The V end was cut by 4 bases, the J end by 2 bases, with 15 bases between. CDR3 DNA sequence: TGTGCCAGCAGCGGCAGGTGTGGCTACACTAATGAAAAACTGTTTTTT. Its translation: CASSGRCGYTNEKLFF.

The genes are TRBV2 and TRBJ1-2; possible D gene TRBD1, 6 bases. CDR1 SNHLY and CDR2 FYNNEI come from the germline V gene. Between the trimmed V and J ends, which lost 2 bases and 2 bases, there was a span of 12 bases. This CDR3 comprises 15 residues. The CDR3 loop is CASSERRGGNYGYTF. CDR3 coding DNA: TGTGCCAGCAGTGAACGTAGGGGGGGGAACTATGGCTACACCTTC.

V gene TRBV7-9 combines with J gene TRBJ1-3, with D maybe TRBD1 (5 bases). V was trimmed by 3 bases and J by 0 bases, leaving 9 bases between them. The germline V gene has CDR1 SEHNR and CDR2 FQNEAQ (reference sequence). This CDR3 has 15 amino acids. The CDR3 is CASSLGPASGNTIYF. CDR3 in DNA: TGTGCCAGCAGCTTGGGGCCGGCCTCTGGAAACACCATATATTTT.